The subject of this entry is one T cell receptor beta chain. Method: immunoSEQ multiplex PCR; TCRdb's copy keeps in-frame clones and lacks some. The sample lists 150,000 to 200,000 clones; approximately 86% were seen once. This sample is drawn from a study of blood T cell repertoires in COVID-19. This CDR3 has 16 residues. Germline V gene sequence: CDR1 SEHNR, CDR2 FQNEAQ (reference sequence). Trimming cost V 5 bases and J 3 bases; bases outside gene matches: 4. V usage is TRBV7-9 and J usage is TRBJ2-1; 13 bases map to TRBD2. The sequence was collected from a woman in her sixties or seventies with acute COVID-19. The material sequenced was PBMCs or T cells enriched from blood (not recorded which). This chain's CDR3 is CASSALAGGNYNEQFF. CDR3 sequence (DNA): TGTGCCAGCAGCGCACTAGCGGGGGGGAACTACAATGAGCAGTTCTTC.